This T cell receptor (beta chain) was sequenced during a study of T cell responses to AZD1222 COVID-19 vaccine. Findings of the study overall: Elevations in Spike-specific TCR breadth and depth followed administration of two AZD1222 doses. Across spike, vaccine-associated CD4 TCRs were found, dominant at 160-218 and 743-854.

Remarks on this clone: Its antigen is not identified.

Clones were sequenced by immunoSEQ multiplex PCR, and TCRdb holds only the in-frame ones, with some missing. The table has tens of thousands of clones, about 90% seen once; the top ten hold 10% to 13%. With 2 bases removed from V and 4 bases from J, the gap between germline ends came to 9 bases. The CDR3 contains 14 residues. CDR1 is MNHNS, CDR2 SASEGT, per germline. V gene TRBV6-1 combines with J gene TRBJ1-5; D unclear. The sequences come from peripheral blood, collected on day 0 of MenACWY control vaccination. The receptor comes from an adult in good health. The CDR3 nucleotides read TGTGCCAGCAGTGAAAATCAATTAAATCAGCCCCAGCATTTT. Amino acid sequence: CASSENQLNQPQHF.